The 20 T cell receptor beta chains below were found in one sample sequenced in a study of technical replicates of blood from a few donors. The data were produced by immunoSEQ multiplex PCR, yet TCRdb's version contains in-frame clones alone and is incomplete. The profile shows roughly 80,000 clones, 90% to 95% of them singletons. Sequencing used T cells isolated from PBMCs. The receptors shown here come from a human donor in good health.

J is TRBJ2-1 and V is TRBV5-4, with a tentative D call TRBD2 (6 bases). Germline V gene data show CDR1 as SGHNT and CDR2 as YYREEE (reference sequence). V was pared by 0 bases and J by 8 bases, with 9 bases between. The CDR3 totals 13 residues. CDR3 amino acids: CASSLETGDEQFF. CDR3 sequence (DNA): TGTGCCAGCAGCTTGGAGACGGGGGATGAGCAGTTCTTC.

The V gene is TRBV28, the J gene TRBJ1-2; a weak D match, TRBD1 (6 bases). V lost 6 bases and J lost 0, with 14 bases in between. From germline, CDR1 is MDHEN and CDR2 SYDVKM. The CDR3 is made up of 15 amino acids. The CDR3: CASRYRAATNYGYTF. CDR3 coding DNA: TGTGCCAGCAGGTACAGGGCCGCCACTAACTATGGCTACACCTTC.

The V and J genes are TRBV19 and TRBJ2-7, with 8 bases aligning to TRBD2. Trimming removed 6 bases from V and 4 bases from J; junction bases left unmatched: 14. The CDR3 is 16 residues long. The V gene's germline CDR1 is LNHDA and CDR2 SQIVND (reference sequence). For the CDR3, the DNA is TGTGCCAGTAGCCCCTTTGGAAGCGGGAGCACGTACGAGCAGTACTTC. Its translation: CASSPFGSGSTYEQYF.

This chain links TRBV28 with TRBJ2-7, with D perhaps matching TRBD2 (5 bases). The length of the CDR3 is 16 residues. The V end was cut by 5 bases, the J end by 1 base, with 18 bases between. CDR1 MDHEN and CDR2 SYDVKM come from the germline V gene. The CDR3 DNA reads TGTGCCAGCAGTGATATAGGGAGACGGGATTCCTACGAGCAGTACTTC. Its protein is CASSDIGRRDSYEQYF. The full variable domain, with the rest looked up from reference TRBV28 and TRBJ2-7, is DVKVTQSSRYLVKRTGEKVFLECVQDMDHENMFWYRQDPGLGLRLIYFSYDVKMKEKGDIPEGYSVSREKKERFSLILESASTNQTSMYLCASSDIGRRDSYEQYFGPGTRLTVT.

The chain recombines TRBV5-6 with TRBJ2-7; 7 bases are a match to TRBD1. The junction had 6 bases not matched to a gene; V was cut back by 0 bases and J by 3 bases. This CDR3 has 15 residues. From germline, CDR1 is SGHDT and CDR2 YYEEEE. This CDR3 reads CASSLVGQRDYEQYF. The CDR3 bases are TGTGCCAGCAGCTTGGTGGGACAGAGGGACTACGAGCAGTACTTC. Filled out from reference TRBV5-6 and TRBJ2-7, the complete variable domain reads DAGVTQSPTHLIKTRGQQVTLRCSPKSGHDTVSWYQQALGQGPQFIFQYYEEEERQRGNFPDRFSGHQFPNYSSELNVNALLLGDSALYLCASSLVGQRDYEQYFGPGTRLTVT.

The CDR3 region is CASSYPGYEQYF. CDR3 DNA sequence: TGTGCCAGCAGTTACCCAGGCTACGAGCAGTACTTC. The genes are TRBV6-6 and TRBJ2-7, with D uncertain. Germline V gene sequence: CDR1 MNHNY, CDR2 SVGAGI (reference sequence). The CDR3 totals 12 residues. Trimming removed 2 bases at V and 3 bases at J, with 5 bases between.

J is TRBJ1-2 and V is TRBV7-2; 9 bases fit TRBD1. The trim removed 5 bases at V and 4 bases at J, leaving 5 bases unmatched. Germline V lookup: CDR1 SGHTA, CDR2 FQGNSA. The CDR3 length is 14 residues. The CDR3 nucleotides read TGTGCCAGCAGCCCGGGGGACAGGGTCTATGGCTACACCTTC. Its protein is CASSPGDRVYGYTF.

The chain couples TRBV4-2 to TRBJ2-3, with 12 nucleotides matching TRBD2. The CDR3 length is 17 residues. Looked up from germline, CDR1 is LGHNA and CDR2 is YNFKEQ. Trimming cost V 4 bases and J 5 bases; bases outside gene matches: 10. CDR3 sequence (DNA): TGTGCCAGCAGCCTCTTCCCTAGCGGGGGGGCGGGAGATACGCAGTATTTT. Translating gives CASSLFPSGGAGDTQYF.

The CDR3 nucleotides are TGTGCCAGCAGCAACAGGTTGAACACTGAAGCTTTCTTT. Protein product: CASSNRLNTEAFF. This rearrangement joins TRBV27 to TRBJ1-1, with D perhaps matching TRBD1 (5 bases). Germline lookup yields CDR1 MNHEY and CDR2 SMNVEV (reference sequence). The CDR3 is made up of 13 amino acids. V gave up 6 bases and J gave up 0 bases, with 8 bases separating them.

This chain connects TRBV7-8 to TRBJ1-6, with D perhaps TRBD1 (5 bases). Germline CDR1 reads SGHVS; CDR2 reads FQNEAQ. Between the trimmed V and J ends, which lost 1 base and 14 bases, there was a span of 15 bases. The CDR3 is 14 residues long. CDR3 nucleotides: TGTGCCAGCAGCTTAGAATCGCGGGGGAAAGCCCTCCACTTT. Translation: CASSLESRGKALHF.

The V call is TRBV10-3, the J call TRBJ2-7; 7 bases map to TRBD2. After removal of 0 bases from V and 1 base from J, the junction contained 6 bases not matched to a gene. Germline V CDR1 and CDR2: ENHRY, SYGVKD. The CDR3 loop spans 16 amino acids. The chain's CDR3 is CAISESGGVKSYEQYF. CDR3 in DNA: TGTGCCATCAGTGAGTCGGGGGGGGTTAAGTCCTACGAGCAGTACTTC.

This clone showed up just once. The chain has TRBV2 and TRBJ1-1; 8 nucleotides agree with TRBD1. Germline trimming cut 0 bases from V and 2 bases from J; bases unmatched to any gene: 8. There are 17 residues in the CDR3. Germline V gives CDR1 SNHLY, CDR2 FYNNEI. The CDR3 reads CASSEALQGAGNTEAFF. The CDR3, as DNA: TGTGCCAGCAGTGAAGCGCTTCAGGGGGCGGGAAACACTGAAGCTTTCTTT. Full variable domain (remainder filled in from reference TRBV2 and TRBJ1-1): EPEVTQTPSHQVTQMGQEVILRCVPISNHLYFYWYRQILGQKVEFLVSFYNNEISEKSEIFDDQFSVERPDGSNFTLKIRSTKLEDSAMYFCASSEALQGAGNTEAFFGQGTRLTVV.

The rearrangement uses TRBV7-3 and TRBJ1-6; 7 bases align to TRBD1. Germline V gives CDR1 SGHTA, CDR2 FQGTGA. The CDR3 is 16 amino acids. J was trimmed by 10 bases and V by 2 bases; bases with no gene match: 11. The DNA of the CDR3 is TGTGCCAGCAGCTTACAGCGGACAGGTCCGTTCTCACCCCTCCACTTT. It specifies CASSLQRTGPFSPLHF.

This chain joins TRBV6-1 and TRBJ2-2, with 9 bases that match TRBD1. The CDR3 has 18 residues. Germline V gene data show CDR1 as MNHNS and CDR2 as SASEGT. The trim removed 1 base at V and 7 bases at J, leaving 13 bases unmatched. CDR3 sequence (DNA): TGTGCCAGCAGTGAAGGCCCCGGGACAGGGAAAATAAACGGGGAGCTGTTTTTT. Translated: CASSEGPGTGKINGELFF.

The CDR3 reads CASRLGQGSEKLFF. The CDR3 DNA follows: TGTGCCAGCAGATTGGGACAGGGATCTGAAAAACTGTTTTTT. The chain couples TRBV7-9 to TRBJ1-4; TRBD1 aligns across 9 bases. Germline values: CDR1 SEHNR, CDR2 FQNEAQ (reference sequence). The CDR3 is 14 amino acids. V shed 6 bases and J 7 bases; nucleotides not matched to a gene: 6.

The chain is built from TRBV4-1 and TRBJ2-2; 8 bases match TRBD1. CDR1 is MGHRA and CDR2 is YSYEKL in the germline V gene. With 5 bases clipped from V and 5 bases from J, the junction kept 10 bases outside the gene matches. This CDR3 spans 16 amino acids. This chain's CDR3 is CASSDLRTGRTGELFF. CDR3 nucleotides: TGCGCCAGCAGCGACCTGAGGACAGGGAGGACCGGGGAGCTGTTTTTT.

The J gene is TRBJ2-2, the V gene TRBV5-5; D is perhaps TRBD1 (5 bases). Germline V CDR1 and CDR2: SGHKS, YYEKEE (reference sequence). Trimming shortened V by 5 bases and J by 4 bases, and 15 bases separated the two germline ends. The CDR3 spans 15 residues. The CDR3 loop reads CASRPFVDTTGELFF. CDR3 coding DNA: TGTGCCAGCAGGCCCTTCGTGGACACCACCGGGGAGCTGTTTTTT.

This clone appeared a few times. The rearrangement joins TRBV30 to TRBJ1-5; 8 positions agree with TRBD1. The V gene's germline CDR1 is GTSNPN and CDR2 SVGIG (reference sequence). After removal of 3 bases from V and 6 bases from J, the junction contained 7 bases not matched to a gene. The CDR3 has 14 amino acids. CDR3 amino acids: CAWSGQGGSQPQHF. The CDR3 DNA is TGTGCCTGGAGCGGACAGGGAGGATCTCAGCCCCAGCATTTT.

This chain connects TRBV21-1 to TRBJ2-1; the D segment call TRBD2 is taken from the table without a DNA check. TRBV21-1 is a pseudogene locus. CDR3 length equals 16 residues. The chain's CDR3 is CASSKKLAGGYNEQFF. The CDR3 region has the DNA TGTGCCAGCAGCAAAAAACTAGCGGGGGGTTACAATGAGCAGTTCTTC.

This chain links TRBV6-5 with TRBJ2-1, with 7 bases aligning to TRBD2. Germline V gives CDR1 MNHEY, CDR2 SVGAGI. V lost 6 bases and J lost 6; bases outside the gene matches: 11. CDR3 length: 15 amino acids. The DNA for the CDR3 is TGTGCCAGCAGACTCCCGGGAGGAACGACCAATGAGCAGTTCTTC. Amino acids: CASRLPGGTTNEQFF.